A single sample gave rise to the 28 T cell receptor beta chains below, sequenced in a study of shared clonotypes between healthy human individuals. Repertoires were generated with immunoSEQ multiplex PCR, while TCRdb's copy carries only in-frame clones and drops some. The sample includes 600,000 to 750,000 clones, just under 75% of them seen just once. The sequencing input was memory CD4+ T cells sorted from blood. Stated subset: CD45RA-negative fraction. These receptors came from a woman younger than 45 in good health.

The CDR3 here is CASSNGRSESRYEQYF. The CDR3 nucleotides are TGTGCCAGCAGTAATGGCCGCAGCGAATCTCGTTACGAGCAGTACTTC. The chain links TRBV27 to TRBJ2-7; D is unclear. Germline V CDR1 and CDR2: MNHEY, SMNVEV (reference sequence). This CDR3 has 16 residues. V was clipped by 5 bases and J by 4 bases, with 21 bases between them.

V is TRBV18 and J is TRBJ2-4; D not resolved. The V end was cut by 2 bases, the J end by 0 bases, with 14 bases between. The CDR3 has 17 amino acids. Germline values: CDR1 KGHSH, CDR2 LQKENI. The CDR3 DNA follows: TGTGCCAGCTCACCATCAGGACGGATTCTAGCCAAAAACATTCAGTACTTC. As protein: CASSPSGRILAKNIQYF.

In this sample, this clone turned up a few times. The V gene is TRBV4-2, the J gene TRBJ2-7; D unresolved. There are 13 residues in the CDR3. Germline lookup yields CDR1 LGHNA and CDR2 YNFKEQ. V lost 8 bases and J lost 0, with 11 bases in between. This CDR3 is CASQDGYSYEQYF. The CDR3 nucleotides are TGTGCCAGCCAGGACGGTTACTCCTACGAGCAGTACTTC.

The sample holds one count of this clone. Written as DNA, the CDR3 is TGCAGTGCTGGGACAATAGGGGAAGCTTTCTTT. It encodes CSAGTIGEAFF. This chain connects TRBV20-1 to TRBJ1-1, with D possibly matching TRBD1 (6 bases). CDR1 and CDR2 (germline): DFQATT, SNEGSKA (reference sequence). The CDR3 is 11 amino acids. Trimming cost V 5 bases and J 8 bases, with 12 bases left between them.

Note on this clone: One end of the junction does not line up with germline, which may come from a read error. The chain uses TRBV29-1 and TRBJ2-2, with 13 bases fitting TRBD2. The CDR3 runs to 15 residues. Looked up from germline, CDR1 is SQVTM and CDR2 is ANQGSEA. Written as DNA, the CDR3 is TGCAGCGTTTATGGGACTAGCGGGAACGCCGGGGAGCTGTTTTTT. This sequence encodes CSVYGTSGNAGELFF.

The chain combines TRBV5-1 with TRBJ2-1; 7 bases map to TRBD2. Germline V gene lookup returns CDR1 SGHRS and CDR2 YFSETQ. The CDR3 loop spans 14 amino acids. V lost 4 bases to trimming and J lost 2 bases; unmatched junction nucleotides: 3. This CDR3 reads CASSGTSAYNEQFF. The CDR3 DNA follows: TGCGCCAGCAGCGGAACTAGCGCCTACAATGAGCAGTTCTTC.

V and J are TRBV2 and TRBJ2-7; 10 bases map to TRBD2. Germline lookup yields CDR1 SNHLY and CDR2 FYNNEI. This CDR3 has 15 amino acids. V shed 7 bases, J shed 6 bases, and the junction held 12 bases outside the gene matches. The CDR3 spells CASTPGASGSGEQYF. CDR3 coding DNA: TGTGCCAGCACCCCAGGGGCTAGCGGGAGTGGCGAGCAGTACTTC.

The count of this clone is one. V usage is TRBV28 and J usage is TRBJ1-1, with a tentative D call TRBD1 (5 bases). The V end was cut by 3 bases, the J end by 5 bases, with 13 bases between. Germline V gene lookup returns CDR1 MDHEN and CDR2 SYDVKM. This CDR3 spans 14 amino acids. The CDR3 sequence: CASSFPGAGTEAFF. The CDR3 DNA follows: TGTGCCAGCAGTTTTCCCGGGGCGGGGACTGAAGCTTTCTTT.

This clone occurred once. This chain connects TRBV5-1 to TRBJ2-3; 9 nucleotides line up with TRBD2. Germline V gives CDR1 SGHRS, CDR2 YFSETQ. This CDR3 is built from 21 residues. Germline trimming cut 3 bases from V and 2 bases from J; bases unmatched to any gene: 22. CDR3 sequence (DNA): TGCGCCAGCAGCTCCGAAACTGGCGGGAGGGTAGGGCGCCTGACCACAGATACGCAGTATTTT. Translated: CASSSETGGRVGRLTTDTQYF.

This chain connects TRBV19 to TRBJ1-4, with D unresolved. CDR3 size: 16 residues. Germline-derived CDR1 and CDR2 are LNHDA and SQIVND (reference sequence). Trimming pared 5 bases from V and 8 bases from J, leaving 21 bases between. CDR3 amino acids: CASSPYRAPGGEKLFF. The CDR3 nucleotides are TGTGCCAGTAGTCCATACCGGGCCCCAGGCGGGGAAAAACTGTTTTTT.

DNA of the CDR3: TGCAGCGTTCAGGTCTCTGGGGCCAACGTCCTGACTTTC. Translating gives CSVQVSGANVLTF. This rearrangement joins TRBV29-1 to TRBJ2-6; D gene ambiguous. The CDR3 sequence is 13 residues long. Germline CDR1 and CDR2: SQVTM and ANQGSEA. V lost 5 bases, J lost 0 bases, and 5 bases lay in between.

Only one count was recorded for this clone. The chain recombines TRBV5-1 with TRBJ2-2, with TRBD2 as a possible D gene (6 bases). CDR3 length: 17 amino acids. Germline CDR1 and CDR2: SGHRS and YFSETQ. Trimming removed 1 base from V and 0 bases from J, with 13 bases in between. CDR3 coding DNA: TGCGCCAGCAGCTTGAGTTCCGCGGGATCGAACACCGGGGAGCTGTTTTTT. Protein product: CASSLSSAGSNTGELFF.

This chain joins TRBV7-3 and TRBJ2-3, with TRBD2 as a possible D gene (5 bases). Trimming left V 2 bases short and J 0 bases short, with 9 bases between. The CDR3 spans 15 residues. Germline V gene data show CDR1 as SGHTA and CDR2 as FQGTGA. In nucleotides, the CDR3 is TGTGCCAGCAGCTTATATGGCGGGAGCACAGATACGCAGTATTTT. Protein sequence: CASSLYGGSTDTQYF.

The chain employs TRBV28 and TRBJ2-7; TRBD1 matches at 7 bases. V trimming: 6 bases; J trimming: 5 bases; junction bases outside the gene matches: 19. The CDR3 totals 17 residues. CDR1 is MDHEN, CDR2 SYDVKM, per germline. The CDR3 DNA reads TGTGCCAGCAGCTTCTTCCTCCAGCGACAGGGTGGCAACGAGCAGTACTTC. It codes for CASSFFLQRQGGNEQYF.

This sequence joins TRBV2 and TRBJ1-5; TRBD1 is a possible D gene (5 bases). The CDR3 sequence is 16 residues long. The germline gives CDR1 SNHLY, CDR2 FYNNEI. The V and J ends lost 7 bases and 4 bases respectively, with 20 bases between them. The CDR3 reads CASNGAGGYRNQPQHF. The CDR3 DNA reads as TGTGCCAGCAATGGGGCGGGGGGTTACAGGAATCAGCCCCAGCATTTT.

The chain couples TRBV7-9 to TRBJ2-1, with a tentative D call TRBD2 (5 bases). V was trimmed by 5 bases and J by 9 bases, leaving 17 bases between them. In germline, CDR1 is SEHNR, CDR2 FQNEAQ (reference sequence). The CDR3 has 14 amino acids. CDR3 sequence (DNA): TGTGCCAGCAGCCCCAGAAACGGGGAGCCTGAGCAGTTCTTC. Amino acids: CASSPRNGEPEQFF.

The V call is TRBV5-4, the J call TRBJ2-1; the D gene is possibly TRBD1 (6 bases). V was pared by 4 bases and J by 1 base, with 15 bases between. Germline CDR1 and CDR2: SGHNT and YYREEE (reference sequence). This CDR3 contains 16 residues. CDR3 protein: CASSPPRQGSYNEQFF. The CDR3 DNA sequence: TGTGCCAGCAGCCCCCCCCGGCAGGGGTCCTACAATGAGCAGTTCTTC.

The V call is TRBV2, the J call TRBJ1-2, with TRBD1 matching 8 bases. This CDR3 spans 14 amino acids. The V gene's germline CDR1 is SNHLY and CDR2 FYNNEI. V trimming: 6 bases; J trimming: 7 bases; junction bases outside the gene matches: 10. CDR3 protein: CASSRQGISGGYTF. CDR3 in DNA: TGTGCCAGCAGCCGACAGGGGATTAGTGGTGGCTACACCTTC.

This clone has a handful of counts. One end of the junction fails to match germline, which may point to a read error. The J gene is TRBJ1-5, the V gene TRBV28, with 8 bases matching TRBD1. The germline V gene has CDR1 MDHEN and CDR2 SYDVKM. The CDR3 totals 16 residues. CDR3 loop: CASGLNRGIGNQPQHF. In DNA form, the CDR3 reads TGTGCCAGCGGTTTAAACAGGGGGATCGGAAATCAGCCCCAGCATTTT.

V gene TRBV19 combines with J gene TRBJ2-5, with D tentatively TRBD2 (5 bases). V dropped 5 bases and J dropped 3 bases, with 13 bases sitting between them. Germline loops: CDR1 LNHDA, CDR2 SQIVND (reference sequence). The CDR3 length is 14 residues. CDR3 DNA sequence: TGTGCCAGTAGTGACTATGGAGGAGAAGAGACCCAGTACTTC. Residues: CASSDYGGEETQYF.

This clone occurred a few times. This CDR3 is also generated by other DNA sequences in the sample. Here the CDR3 reads CASSGTGNQPQHF. Written as DNA, the CDR3 is TGTGCCAGTAGTGGTACAGGCAATCAGCCCCAGCATTTT. V is TRBV19 and J is TRBJ1-5; D is unclear. This CDR3 contains 13 residues. Trimming left V 5 bases short and J 2 bases short, with 7 bases between. Germline V gene data show CDR1 as LNHDA and CDR2 as SQIVND (reference sequence).

V gene TRBV28 combines with J gene TRBJ2-7; TRBD2 agrees at 8 bases. Germline lookup yields CDR1 MDHEN and CDR2 SYDVKM. The V and J ends lost 5 bases and 4 bases, in that order; junction bases with no gene match: 13. This CDR3 has 16 residues. The CDR3 reads CASSHPGGGGAYEQYF. In DNA form, the CDR3 reads TGTGCCAGCAGTCACCCCGGGGGGGGAGGTGCATACGAGCAGTACTTC.

This rearrangement joins TRBV29-1 to TRBJ2-7; 7 nucleotides align to TRBD1. V gave up 6 bases and J gave up 1 base; unmatched junction bases: 3. The CDR3 spans 12 residues. The germline gives CDR1 SQVTM, CDR2 ANQGSEA. The CDR3: CSVNRGSYEQYF. CDR3 in DNA: TGCAGCGTAAACAGGGGATCCTACGAGCAGTACTTC.

The rearrangement joins TRBV18 to TRBJ2-3; 9 bases align to TRBD1. Germline V gene data show CDR1 as KGHSH and CDR2 as LQKENI. J was trimmed by 8 bases and V by 5 bases; bases with no gene match: 2. The CDR3 is 12 residues long. The CDR3 DNA follows: TGTGCCAGCTCATTACAGGGGGCTACGCAGTATTTT. It yields the protein CASSLQGATQYF.

The V call is TRBV5-6, the J call TRBJ1-1; unclear D gene. CDR1 is SGHDT, CDR2 YYEEEE, per germline. The V end was cut by 0 bases, the J end by 1 base, with 7 bases between. The CDR3 totals 14 residues. In DNA, the CDR3 is TGTGCCAGCAGCTTGGCCGGACCGAACACTGAAGCTTTCTTT. Encoded protein: CASSLAGPNTEAFF.

This clone was picked up many times. This chain connects TRBV7-4 to TRBJ1-2; 8 nucleotides agree with TRBD1. With 5 bases clipped from V and 4 bases from J, the junction kept 9 bases outside the gene matches. CDR1 and CDR2 (germline): SGHVT, SQSDAQ. This CDR3 has 15 residues. CDR3 protein: CASSILGQGGYGYTF. The CDR3 DNA sequence: TGTGCCAGCAGCATCCTCGGACAGGGCGGCTATGGCTACACCTTC.

This clone was detected only a few times. Other DNA variants within this sample encode the same CDR3. The chain combines TRBV5-1 with TRBJ1-5; 10 bases are shared with TRBD1. CDR3 length: 14 residues. V lost 4 bases and J lost 6; bases outside the gene matches: 4. CDR1 is SGHRS, CDR2 YFSETQ, per germline. The CDR3 nucleotides are TGCGCCAGCAGCCCCGGGACAGGGGCTCAGCCCCAGCATTTT. This sequence encodes CASSPGTGAQPQHF.

The V and J genes are TRBV11-2 and TRBJ2-7; 7 bases fit TRBD1. CDR3 length equals 15 residues. Trimming cost V 6 bases and J 3 bases; bases outside gene matches: 11. CDR1 SGHAT and CDR2 FQNNGV come from the germline V gene. CDR3 sequence: CASRRPGQLLYEQYF. CDR3 nucleotide sequence: TGTGCCAGCAGACGCCCGGGACAGCTTCTCTACGAGCAGTACTTC.